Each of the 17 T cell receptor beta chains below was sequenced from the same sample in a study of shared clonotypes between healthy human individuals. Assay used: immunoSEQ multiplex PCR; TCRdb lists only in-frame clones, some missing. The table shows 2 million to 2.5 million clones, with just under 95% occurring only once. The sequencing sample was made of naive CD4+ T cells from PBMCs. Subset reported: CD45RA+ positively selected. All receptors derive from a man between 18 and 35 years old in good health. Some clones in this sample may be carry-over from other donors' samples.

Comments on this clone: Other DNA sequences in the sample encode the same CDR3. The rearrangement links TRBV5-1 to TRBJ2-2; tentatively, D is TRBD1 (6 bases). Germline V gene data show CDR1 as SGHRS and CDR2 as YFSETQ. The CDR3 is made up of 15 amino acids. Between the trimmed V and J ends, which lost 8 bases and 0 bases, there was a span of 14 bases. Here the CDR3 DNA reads TGCGCCAGTACGCCGACAGGTACGAACACCGGGGAGCTGTTTTTT. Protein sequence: CASTPTGTNTGELFF. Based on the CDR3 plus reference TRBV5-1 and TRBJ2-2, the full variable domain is KAGVTQTPRYLIKTRGQQVTLSCSPISGHRSVSWYQQTPGQGLQFLFEYFSETQRNKGNFPGRFSGRQFSNSRSEMNVSTLELGDSALYLCASTPTGTNTGELFFGEGSRLTVL.

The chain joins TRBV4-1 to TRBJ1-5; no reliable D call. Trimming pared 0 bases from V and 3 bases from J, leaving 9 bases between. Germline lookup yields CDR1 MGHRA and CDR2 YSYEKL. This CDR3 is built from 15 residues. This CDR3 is CASSQDSRNNQPQHF. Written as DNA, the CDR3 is TGCGCCAGCAGCCAAGATAGCCGGAACAATCAGCCCCAGCATTTT.

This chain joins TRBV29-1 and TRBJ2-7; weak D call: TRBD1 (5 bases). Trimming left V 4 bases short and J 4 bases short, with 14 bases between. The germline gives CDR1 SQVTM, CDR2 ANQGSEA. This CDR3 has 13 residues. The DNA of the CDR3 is TGCAGCGTTGCCTCCAGACAGACATACGAGCAGTACTTC. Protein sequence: CSVASRQTYEQYF.

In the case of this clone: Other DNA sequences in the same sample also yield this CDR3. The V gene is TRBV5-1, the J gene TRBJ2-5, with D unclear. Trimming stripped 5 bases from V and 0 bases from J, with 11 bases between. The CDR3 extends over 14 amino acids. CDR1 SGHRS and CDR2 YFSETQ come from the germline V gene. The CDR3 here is CASRAGRNQETQYF. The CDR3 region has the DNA TGCGCCAGCAGAGCCGGACGGAACCAAGAGACCCAGTACTTC.

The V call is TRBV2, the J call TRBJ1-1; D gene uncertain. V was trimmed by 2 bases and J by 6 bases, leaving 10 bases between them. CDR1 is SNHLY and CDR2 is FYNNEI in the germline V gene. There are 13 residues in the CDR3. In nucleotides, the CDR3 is TGTGCCAGCAGTGAAAGGCGGAGGGCTGAAGCTTTCTTT. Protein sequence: CASSERRRAEAFF.

The CDR3 spells CAWRTRTNEKLFF. The CDR3, as DNA: TGTGCCTGGAGGACACGGACTAATGAAAAACTGTTTTTT. The chain recombines TRBV30 with TRBJ1-4; D not resolved. CDR3 length: 13 residues. V dropped 3 bases and J dropped 2 bases, with 7 bases sitting between them. Germline assignment: CDR1 GTSNPN and CDR2 SVGIG (reference sequence).

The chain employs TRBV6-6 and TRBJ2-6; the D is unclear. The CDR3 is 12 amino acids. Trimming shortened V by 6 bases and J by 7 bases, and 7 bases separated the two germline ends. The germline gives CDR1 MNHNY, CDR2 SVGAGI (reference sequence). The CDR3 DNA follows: TGTGCCAGCAGCCTTGGAGCCAACGTCCTGACTTTC. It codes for CASSLGANVLTF.

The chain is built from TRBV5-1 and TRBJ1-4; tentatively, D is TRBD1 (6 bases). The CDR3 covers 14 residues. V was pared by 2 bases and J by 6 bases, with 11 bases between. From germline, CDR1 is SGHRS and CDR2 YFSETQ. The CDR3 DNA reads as TGCGCCAGCAGCTTCGGGAGGGGGTATGAAAAACTGTTTTTT. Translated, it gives CASSFGRGYEKLFF.

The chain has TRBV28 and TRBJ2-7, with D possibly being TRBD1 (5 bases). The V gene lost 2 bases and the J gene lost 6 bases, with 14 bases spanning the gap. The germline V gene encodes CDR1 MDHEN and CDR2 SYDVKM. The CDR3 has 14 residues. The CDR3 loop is CASSLGREWTEQYF. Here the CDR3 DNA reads TGTGCCAGCAGTTTAGGCAGGGAATGGACCGAGCAGTACTTC.

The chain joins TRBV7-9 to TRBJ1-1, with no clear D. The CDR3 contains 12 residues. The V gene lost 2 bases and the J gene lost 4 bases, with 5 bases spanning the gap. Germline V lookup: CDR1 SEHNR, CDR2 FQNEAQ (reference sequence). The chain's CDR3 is CASSLILTEAFF. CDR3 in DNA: TGTGCCAGCAGCTTAATCCTCACTGAAGCTTTCTTT.

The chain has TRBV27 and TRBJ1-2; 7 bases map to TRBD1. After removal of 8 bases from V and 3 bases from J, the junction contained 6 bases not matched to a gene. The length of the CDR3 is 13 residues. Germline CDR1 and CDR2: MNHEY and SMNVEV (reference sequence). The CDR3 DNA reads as TGTGCCAGCGGAGGGGGCGCTTACTATGGCTACACCTTC. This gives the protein CASGGGAYYGYTF.

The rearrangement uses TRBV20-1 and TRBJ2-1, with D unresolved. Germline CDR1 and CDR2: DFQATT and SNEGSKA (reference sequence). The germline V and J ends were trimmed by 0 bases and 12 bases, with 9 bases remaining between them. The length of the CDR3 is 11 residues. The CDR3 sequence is CSARDSGVQFF. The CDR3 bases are TGCAGTGCTAGAGATAGTGGGGTGCAGTTCTTC.

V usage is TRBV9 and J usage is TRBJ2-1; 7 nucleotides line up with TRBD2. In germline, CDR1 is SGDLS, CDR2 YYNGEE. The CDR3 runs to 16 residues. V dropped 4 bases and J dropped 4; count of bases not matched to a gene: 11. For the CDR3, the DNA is TGTGCCAGCAGCCCCGGCTCAGCGGGGCTATACAATGAGCAGTTCTTC. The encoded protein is CASSPGSAGLYNEQFF.

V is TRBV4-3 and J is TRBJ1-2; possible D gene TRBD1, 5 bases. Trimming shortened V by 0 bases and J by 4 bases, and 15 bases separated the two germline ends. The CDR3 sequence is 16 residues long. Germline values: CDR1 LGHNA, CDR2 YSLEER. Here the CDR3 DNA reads TGCGCCAGCAGCCAAGAAACGTGGTCAGGGAGCTATGGCTACACCTTC. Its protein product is CASSQETWSGSYGYTF.

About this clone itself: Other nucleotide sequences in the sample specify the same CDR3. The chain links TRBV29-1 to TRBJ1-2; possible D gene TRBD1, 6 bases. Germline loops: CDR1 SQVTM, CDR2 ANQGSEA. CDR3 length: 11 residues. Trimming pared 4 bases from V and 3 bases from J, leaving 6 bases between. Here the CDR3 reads CSVGQDYGYTF. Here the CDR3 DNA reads TGCAGCGTTGGACAGGACTATGGCTACACCTTC.

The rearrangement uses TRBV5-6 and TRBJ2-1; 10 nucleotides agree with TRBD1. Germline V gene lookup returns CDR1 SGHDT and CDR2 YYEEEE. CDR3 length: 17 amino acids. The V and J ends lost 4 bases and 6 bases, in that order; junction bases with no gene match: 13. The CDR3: CASSLRRTGTGANEQFF. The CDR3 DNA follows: TGTGCCAGCAGCCTCAGACGGACCGGGACAGGGGCCAATGAGCAGTTCTTC. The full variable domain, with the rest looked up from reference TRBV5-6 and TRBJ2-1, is DAGVTQSPTHLIKTRGQQVTLRCSPKSGHDTVSWYQQALGQGPQFIFQYYEEEERQRGNFPDRFSGHQFPNYSSELNVNALLLGDSALYLCASSLRRTGTGANEQFFGPGTRLTVL.

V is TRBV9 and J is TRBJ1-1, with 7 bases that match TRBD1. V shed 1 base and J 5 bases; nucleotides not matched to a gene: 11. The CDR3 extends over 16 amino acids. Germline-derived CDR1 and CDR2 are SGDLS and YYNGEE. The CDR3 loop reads CASSVSGGQGGTEAFF. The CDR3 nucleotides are TGTGCCAGCAGCGTATCTGGGGGCCAGGGGGGAACTGAAGCTTTCTTT. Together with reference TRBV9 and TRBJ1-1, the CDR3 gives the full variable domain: DSGVTQTPKHLITATGQRVTLRCSPRSGDLSVYWYQQSLDQGLQFLIQYYNGEERAKGNILERFSAQQFPDLHSELNLSSLELGDSALYFCASSVSGGQGGTEAFFGQGTRLTVV.